These 24 T cell receptor beta chains share one sample of origin, sequenced in a study of T cells expressing NK-cell markers (dated by TCRdb to 2018 to 2021). The library was generated by 5' RACE. The sequencer was an Illumina HiSeq 2000. The reads underwent TCRdb reprocessing, giving one record for each CDR3 protein sequence and no DNA. The table for this sample records fewer than 550,000 distinct CDR3 sequences. Of the sample, 1.4% is held by the ten largest clones. Specimen: blood T cells: a sorted CD56 or NKG2C T cell subset, CD4+ or CD8+ T cells, or bulk PBMC T cells (not recorded which). These receptors all come from a woman in her forties or fifties in good health. Donor details come from another sample of the same person, matched by shared clones.

This chain joins TRBV10-3 and TRBJ2-3; the D gene TCRdb calls, TRBD2, cannot be checked with no DNA. Germline assignment: CDR1 ENHRY and CDR2 SYGVKD. The CDR3 loop spans 19 amino acids. This CDR3 reads CAISPTMRGGRSSADTQYF.

The chain recombines TRBV27 with TRBJ1-2; TCRdb gives TRBD1 as the D gene, but with no DNA this cannot be confirmed. There are 16 residues in the CDR3. CDR1 is MNHEY, CDR2 SMNVEV, per germline (reference sequence). The chain's CDR3 is CASSPPGQEIWGGYTF.

The chain combines TRBV27 with TRBJ1-2; the TRBD1 assignment by TCRdb is unverifiable without DNA. This CDR3 has 16 amino acids. CDR1 MNHEY and CDR2 SMNVEV come from the germline V gene (reference sequence). The CDR3 sequence: CASSFVQASSNYGYTF.

V gene TRBV2 combines with J gene TRBJ2-2; TCRdb's D gene call, TRBD2, goes unchecked for lack of DNA. CDR1 is SNHLY and CDR2 is FYNNEI in the germline V gene. The length of the CDR3 is 16 residues. The CDR3 is CASSEASGRPTGELFF.

The chain uses TRBV2 and TRBJ1-2. Germline V gene sequence: CDR1 SNHLY, CDR2 FYNNEI. CDR3 length: 16 amino acids. Here the CDR3 reads CASRSGREAFFHGYTF.

V is TRBV4-1 and J is TRBJ1-5; the D call of TRBD1 rests on TCRdb alone, since no DNA is present to check it. This CDR3 has 16 residues. Germline CDR1 and CDR2: MGHRA and YSYEKL. The CDR3 here is CASSLERGTGGQPQHF.

The chain combines TRBV4-1 with TRBJ1-1. The CDR3 consists of 16 residues. In germline, CDR1 is MGHRA, CDR2 YSYEKL. The CDR3 reads CASSQTAGPPGAEAFF.

The CDR3 here is CASSSRQEETQYF. V usage is TRBV18 and J usage is TRBJ2-5; the D gene TCRdb calls, TRBD1, cannot be checked with no DNA. The CDR3 totals 13 residues. In germline, CDR1 is KGHSH, CDR2 LQKENI.

The chain carries TRBV28 and TRBJ1-2; no DNA is available, so the TRBD1 call from TCRdb remains unchecked. Germline CDR1 is MDHEN and CDR2 is SYDVKM. There are 13 residues in the CDR3. The CDR3 spells CASLGQGNYGYTF.

The genes are TRBV3-1 and TRBJ2-1; TCRdb proposes TRBD1, but this gene call is untestable without DNA. The germline gives CDR1 LGHDT, CDR2 YNNKEL (reference sequence). This CDR3 has 13 residues. The CDR3 loop is CASSQEKGAGQFF.

The CDR3 spells CASSPQGTPLGFF. The chain couples TRBV7-2 to TRBJ2-1; the TCRdb D gene call, TRBD1, has no DNA to confirm it. Germline loops: CDR1 SGHTA, CDR2 FQGNSA. The CDR3 runs 13 residues.

This chain's CDR3 is CASSVGGLPNQPQHF. The J gene is TRBJ1-5, the V gene TRBV9. The CDR3 length is 15 residues. Germline V gives CDR1 SGDLS, CDR2 YYNGEE.

The chain recombines TRBV5-1 with TRBJ2-5; there is no DNA to check the TCRdb D call of TRBD1. The CDR3 runs 15 residues. Per the germline V gene, CDR1 is SGHRS and CDR2 is YFSETQ. The chain's CDR3 is CASSPAGRGEETQYF.

V usage is TRBV9 and J usage is TRBJ1-3; without DNA, the TCRdb call of TRBD1 cannot be checked. The V gene's germline CDR1 is SGDLS and CDR2 YYNGEE. The length of the CDR3 is 17 residues. The CDR3 here is CASSVLGPGALGNTIYF.

The J gene is TRBJ2-5, the V gene TRBV11-2; TCRdb's D gene call, TRBD2, goes unchecked for lack of DNA. The CDR3 length is 14 residues. Germline values: CDR1 SGHAT, CDR2 FQNNGV. The CDR3 protein is CASSPAGGEETQYF. Drawing the rest from reference TRBV11-2 and TRBJ2-5, the complete variable domain is EAGVAQSPRYKIIEKRQSVAFWCNPISGHATLYWYQQILGQGPKLLIQFQNNGVVDDSQLPKDRFSAERLKGVDSTLKIQPAKLEDSAVYLCASSPAGGEETQYFGPGTRLLVL.

This rearrangement joins TRBV6-1 to TRBJ1-3. The germline CDR1 and CDR2 sequences are MNHNS and SASEGT. The length of the CDR3 is 13 residues. CDR3 loop: CASTVNSGNTIYF.

The CDR3 reads CATSDPAGGTSSYNEQFF. This sequence joins TRBV24-1 and TRBJ2-1; the TRBD1 assignment by TCRdb is unverifiable without DNA. CDR1 KGHDR and CDR2 SFDVKD come from the germline V gene. The CDR3 is 18 residues long.

V and J are TRBV6-5 and TRBJ2-2; TCRdb calls TRBD2, which cannot be checked without DNA. The CDR3 extends over 14 amino acids. Germline V gene sequence: CDR1 MNHEY, CDR2 SVGAGI. Here the CDR3 reads CASKTGLASGELFF.

The gene calls are TRBV5-1 and TRBJ2-3; as DNA is missing, the TRBD1 call by TCRdb cannot be tested. The CDR3 is 16 amino acids. The germline V gene has CDR1 SGHRS and CDR2 YFSETQ. CDR3 region: CASSTGQGEITDTQYF.

This chain joins TRBV12-3 or TRBV12-4 and TRBJ2-3; no DNA is available, so the TRBD2 call from TCRdb remains unchecked. The CDR3 extends over 14 amino acids. The CDR3 reads CASSPPETRKAQYF.

This chain connects TRBV10-3 to TRBJ2-7; TCRdb designates TRBD1, a call that cannot be tested without DNA. Per germline, CDR1 ENHRY and CDR2 SYGVKD. The CDR3 has 15 residues. CDR3 loop: CAISESVGVAYEQYF.

This sequence joins TRBV5-1 and TRBJ1-1. This CDR3 region has 13 residues. Per germline, CDR1 SGHRS and CDR2 YFSETQ. The CDR3 sequence is CARGMGFNTEAFF.

V gene TRBV29-1 combines with J gene TRBJ2-2; the D call of TRBD1 rests on TCRdb alone, since no DNA is present to check it. There are 17 residues in the CDR3. CDR1 and CDR2 from the germline V gene are SQVTM and ANQGSEA. Here the CDR3 reads CSVAGLLTGGSTGELFF.

The chain's CDR3 is CASSNRDRPGKLFF. The chain carries TRBV5-1 and TRBJ1-4; checking the TCRdb D call of TRBD1 is not possible without DNA. This CDR3 has 14 residues. Germline V CDR1 and CDR2: SGHRS, YFSETQ.